This T cell receptor (beta chain) was captured by sequencing in a study of early T cells in non-severe SARS-CoV-2 infection (dated by TCRdb to the early 2020s). Notes on the research overall: TCR sequencing used bulk RNA from unsorted whole blood, so alpha and beta chains could not be paired. Broad study findings and their caveats: VDJdb matching was skewed toward anti-spike CD8 responses and likely underestimated virus-specific expansions, missing private and CD4 specificities.

Cut back by 6 bases and 2 bases, the V and J ends lie 17 bases apart. The CDR3 sequence holds 17 residues, the cysteine and phenylalanine included. This entry keeps only the CDR3 DNA: 51 bases, framed from base 1. The germline V gene (reference sequence) provides CDR1 SEHNR and CDR2 FQNEAQ. A case-control design nested within a healthcare worker cohort in London, UK, was used, with weekly nasopharyngeal swab PCR tests and blood sampling performed. Healthcare workers were recruited during the week of the UK lockdown, between 23 and 31 March 2020, and followed weekly for up to 16 weeks. Libraries were constructed by 5' RACE. Sequencing was performed on a NextSeq 500. The TCR library protocol attached unique molecular identifiers to individual cDNA molecules to correct for sequencing error and PCR bias. Both TCR alpha and beta chains were sequenced, and tight co-correlation was observed between alpha and beta sequence abundances in each sample. The study's processing was this. V gene, J gene and CDR3 annotation of TCR sequences was performed with Decombinator V4. Expanded TCRs were defined as changing significantly between any two time points under a Poisson model with p below 0.0001. TCR abundances were normalised to the total number of TCRs sequenced per sample and expressed as counts per million. MAIT TCRs were defined by TRAV1-2 paired with TRAJ12, TRAJ20 or TRAJ33, and iNKT TCRs by TRAV10 paired with TRAJ18. VDJdb, accessed 1 November 2021, was searched for CMV, EBV and SARS-CoV-2 annotated TCRs, excluding TCRs annotated for multiple antigens. TCRdb redid the processing of the public reads, applying fastp at Q25 and MiXCR, and retained in-frame beta chains. Here each entry gathers all rows of one CDR3 protein and keeps the most common genes and DNA. V and J calls and clone size were set by TCRdb, not the authors. The sample data list about 48,000 distinct CDR3 sequences, and approximately 9.8% of these were observed just once. The ten largest make up almost 8.5% of the sample.

This clonotype has only a few counts. Its recognized antigen is unknown. Within one base of it there is no much larger clone, and no base qualities were kept. The chain links TRBV7-9 with TRBJ2-6; the D gene is perhaps TRBD1, from 5 matching bases. This TCR was sampled from an adult who was a healthcare worker with PCR-confirmed SARS-CoV-2 infection or an uninfected control (not recorded which). Sequencing was carried out using whole blood. CDR3 loop: CASRVKGHTTGANVLTF. The nucleotide sequence is given as TGTGCCAGCAGGGTCAAAGGACACACCACTGGGGCCAACGTCCTGACTTTC. Where the CDR3 stops, the reference TRBV7-9 and TRBJ2-6 genes take over; the full variable domain is DTGVSQNPRHKITKRGQNVTFRCDPISEHNRLYWYRQTLGQGPEFLTYFQNEAQLEKSRLLSDRFSAERPKGSFSTLEIQRTEQGDSAMYLCASRVKGHTTGANVLTFGAGSRLTVL.